These 4 T cell receptor beta chains were sequenced from one sample in a study of T cells of healthy individuals. TCRdb re-called the 5' RACE reads with MiXCR, one entry per CDR3 protein. The data show fewer than 75,000 distinct CDR3 sequences, with 16% seen just once and around 4.7% held by the top ten. Receptors originate from a human donor in good health.

This clonotype turned up a few times. This chain links TRBV6-4 with TRBJ2-3; 9 bases are a match to TRBD2. This CDR3 contains 14 residues. V gave up 3 bases and J gave up 3 bases; unmatched junction bases: 1. Germline V lookup: CDR1 MRHNA, CDR2 SNTAGT. In DNA form, the CDR3 reads TGTGCCAGCAGTGAGGGACTAGCAACAGATACGCAGTATTTT. It specifies CASSEGLATDTQYF.

The rearrangement links TRBV27 to TRBJ2-7, with D perhaps TRBD1 (5 bases). Germline V gives CDR1 MNHEY, CDR2 SMNVEV (reference sequence). The CDR3 totals 12 residues. V was cut by 6 bases and J by 5 bases, with 11 bases left in between. CDR3 coding DNA: TGTGCCAGCAGAGATACAGGTAACGAGCAGTACTTC. Protein product: CASRDTGNEQYF.

The sample holds many counts of this clonotype. The chain is built from TRBV10-2 and TRBJ2-7; 8 bases map to TRBD2. CDR1 WSHSY and CDR2 SAAADI come from the germline V gene. The trim removed 2 bases at V and 2 bases at J, leaving 5 bases unmatched. This CDR3 is 15 amino acids long. Here the CDR3 reads CASSEREGGPYEQYF. The CDR3 DNA sequence: TGCGCCAGCAGTGAGCGGGAGGGAGGGCCCTACGAGCAGTACTTC.

The chain combines TRBV20-1 with TRBJ2-3; 9 positions agree with TRBD2. This CDR3 has 13 residues. Germline V gives CDR1 DFQATT, CDR2 SNEGSKA (reference sequence). Trimming at V came to 6 bases and at J to 1 base, leaving 2 bases not matched to a gene. CDR3 DNA sequence: TGCAGTGCCGAGCGGGAGGGCACAGATACGCAGTATTTT. This sequence encodes CSAEREGTDTQYF.